One sample yielded the 6 T cell receptor beta chains listed below, sequenced in a study of T cell responses to AZD1222 COVID-19 vaccine. Clones were read by immunoSEQ multiplex PCR, and TCRdb kept only the in-frame ones, dropping some. The sample yields roughly 140,000 clones, 75% to 90% seen once. Sequencing used peripheral blood, obtained on day 0 of MenACWY control vaccination. The receptors stem from an adult in good health.

This clone was counted between two and nine times. The chain uses TRBV4-1 and TRBJ1-2; D unclear. The V end lost 3 bases, the J end lost 13 bases, and 9 bases lay between the germline ends. CDR1 is MGHRA, CDR2 YSYEKL, per germline. This CDR3 region has 10 residues. The DNA of the CDR3 is TGCGCCAGCAGCCACCGGACTTTCACCTTC. It is translated as CASSHRTFTF.

The chain links TRBV14 to TRBJ1-6; D gene ambiguous. Trimming shortened V by 4 bases and J by 6 bases, and 4 bases separated the two germline ends. The CDR3 runs 12 residues. From germline, CDR1 is SGHDN and CDR2 FVKESK. The CDR3 coding sequence is TGTGCCAGCAGCCGTTCTAATTCACCCCTCCACTTT. Translated, it gives CASSRSNSPLHF.

V usage is TRBV7-6 and J usage is TRBJ1-1; tentatively, D is TRBD1 (5 bases). Germline loops: CDR1 SGHVS, CDR2 FNYEAQ. Trimming took off 1 base at V and 0 bases at J, with 18 bases between the two ends. There are 18 residues in the CDR3. In nucleotides, the CDR3 is TGTGCCAGCAGCTTAGGAGTATGGGGGGACCGCATGAACACTGAAGCTTTCTTT. Amino acid sequence: CASSLGVWGDRMNTEAFF.

This clone was picked up one time. The chain links TRBV4-2 to TRBJ2-7; D gene uncertain. Germline CDR1 LGHNA, CDR2 YNFKEQ. V dropped 1 base and J dropped 6 bases, with 10 bases sitting between them. The CDR3 has 13 residues. The CDR3 loop is CASSQVEAAEQYF. The CDR3 region has the DNA TGTGCCAGCAGCCAAGTAGAAGCTGCCGAGCAGTACTTC.

The chain has TRBV2 and TRBJ1-4; D remains unclear. Germline loops: CDR1 SNHLY, CDR2 FYNNEI. Trimming stripped 6 bases from V and 7 bases from J, with 9 bases between. This CDR3 has 12 amino acids. The DNA for the CDR3 is TGTGCCAGCAGGGTACTGGGTGAAAAACTGTTTTTT. Residues: CASRVLGEKLFF.

The J gene is TRBJ2-3, the V gene TRBV7-9; D is unclear. Germline V gene lookup returns CDR1 SEHNR and CDR2 FQNEAQ (reference sequence). The CDR3 spans 14 residues. V dropped 4 bases and J dropped 2 bases, with 10 bases sitting between them. CDR3 DNA: TGTGCCAGCAGCTCCTTTCAGTACACAGATACGCAGTATTTT. This gives the protein CASSSFQYTDTQYF. Based on the CDR3 plus reference TRBV7-9 and TRBJ2-3, the full variable domain is DTGVSQNPRHKITKRGQNVTFRCDPISEHNRLYWYRQTLGQGPEFLTYFQNEAQLEKSRLLSDRFSAERPKGSFSTLEIQRTEQGDSAMYLCASSSFQYTDTQYFGPGTRLTVL.